The clone carrying this T cell receptor (beta chain) was seen more than once but under ten times. Its antigen is still unknown. TCRdb independently ran MiXCR on the 5' RACE reads; one entry per CDR3 protein. This table holds 55,000 to 80,000 distinct CDR3 sequences, around 12% found once. Trimming at V came to 4 bases and at J to 3 bases, leaving 3 bases not matched to a gene. This CDR3 is 14 amino acids long. Germline values: CDR1 LGHNA, CDR2 YSLEER. The data belong to a study of early T cells in non-severe SARS-CoV-2 infection. Whole-study findings and limits: VDJdb matching, biased toward anti-spike CD8 responses, missed private and CD4 specificities.

This chain links TRBV4-3 with TRBJ2-7; 10 bases are a match to TRBD1. The clonotype was recovered from an adult who was a healthcare worker with PCR-confirmed SARS-CoV-2 infection or an uninfected control (not recorded which). Sequenced material: whole blood, taken at baseline. The CDR3 coding sequence is TGCGCCAGCAGCCGTGGGACAGGGGACTACGAGCAGTACTTC. Amino acid sequence: CASSRGTGDYEQYF.